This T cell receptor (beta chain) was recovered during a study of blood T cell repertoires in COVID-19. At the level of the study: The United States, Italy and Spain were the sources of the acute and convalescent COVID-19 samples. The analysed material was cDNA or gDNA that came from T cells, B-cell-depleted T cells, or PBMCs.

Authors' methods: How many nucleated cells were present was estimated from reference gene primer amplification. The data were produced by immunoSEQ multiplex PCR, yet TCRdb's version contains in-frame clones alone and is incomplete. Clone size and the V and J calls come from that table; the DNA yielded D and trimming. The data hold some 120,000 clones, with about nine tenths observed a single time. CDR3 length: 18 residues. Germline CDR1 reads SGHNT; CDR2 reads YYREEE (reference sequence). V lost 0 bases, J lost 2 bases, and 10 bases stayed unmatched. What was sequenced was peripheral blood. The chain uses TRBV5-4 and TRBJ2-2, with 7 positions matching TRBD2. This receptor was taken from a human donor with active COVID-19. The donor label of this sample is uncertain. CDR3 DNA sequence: TGTGCCAGCAGCTTGGCCTTGGGTGCGGGGGTTAACACCGGGGAGCTGTTTTTT. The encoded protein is CASSLALGAGVNTGELFF.